Following are 18 T cell receptor beta chains from one sample sequenced in a study of T cells in Graves' hyperthyroidism and ophthalmopathy. The TCR beta CDR3 regions underwent amplification using RNA transcripts as the source. HTBI primers were the set used in a first-round RT-PCR of the TCR CDR3. TCRdb independently ran MiXCR on the multiplex PCR reads; one entry per CDR3 protein. This table has about 350,000 distinct CDR3 sequences, about 14% appearing once. The sequencing input was blood. The receptors shown here come from a woman aged 30 to 39 with Graves' hyperthyroidism.

This chain links TRBV2 with TRBJ1-2; 11 bases align to TRBD1. This CDR3 comprises 15 residues. CDR1 is SNHLY and CDR2 is FYNNEI in the germline V gene. The V and J ends lost 6 bases and 3 bases, in that order; junction bases with no gene match: 6. The DNA for the CDR3 is TGTGCCAGCAGGGTCGGGACAGGGGGAGACTATGGCTACACCTTC. This gives the protein CASRVGTGGDYGYTF.

This clonotype came up many times. The V gene is TRBV2, the J gene TRBJ2-7; 7 bases map to TRBD2. V gave up 10 bases and J gave up 0 bases; unmatched junction bases: 9. CDR3 length equals 14 residues. Germline CDR1 SNHLY, CDR2 FYNNEI. As DNA, the CDR3 is TGTGCCACCTTCCGGGACTACTCCTCCTACGAGCAGTACTTC. Translation gives CATFRDYSSYEQYF. The variable domain in full, with the rest retrieved from reference TRBV2 and TRBJ2-7, is EPEVTQTPSHQVTQMGQEVILRCVPISNHLYFYWYRQILGQKVEFLVSFYNNEISEKSEIFDDQFSVERPDGSNFTLKIRSTKLEDSAMYFCATFRDYSSYEQYFGPGTRLTVT.

This clonotype was seen many times. The V and J genes are TRBV28 and TRBJ1-5; possibly TRBD1 for D (6 bases). Between the trimmed V and J ends, which lost 2 bases and 2 bases, there was a span of 16 bases. From germline, CDR1 is MDHEN and CDR2 SYDVKM. This CDR3 is 17 amino acids long. The CDR3 DNA is TGTGCCAGCAGTTTACTCGGCCTAGGGGGTGGCAATCAGCCCCAGCATTTT. This encodes CASSLLGLGGGNQPQHF.

In its sample, this clonotype was seen a few times. The J gene is TRBJ1-1, the V gene TRBV3-1, with unresolved D. The ends were cut back, 4 bases at V and 11 bases at J, with 17 bases in the middle. The CDR3 loop spans 13 amino acids. The germline CDR1 and CDR2 sequences are LGHDT and YNNKEL (reference sequence). DNA of the CDR3: TGTGCCAGCAGCCCCAAACTCGGTTTTGAGGCTTTCTTT. Its translation is CASSPKLGFEAFF.

This clonotype was detected ten times or more. The chain joins TRBV19 to TRBJ2-1; 7 bases fit TRBD2. CDR1 and CDR2 (germline): LNHDA, SQIVND (reference sequence). The CDR3 contains 16 residues. V gave up 8 bases and J gave up 4 bases; unmatched junction bases: 14. CDR3 in DNA: TGTGCCAGTCGGGGGGTGGCGGGAGTAACATACAATGAGCAGTTCTTC. As protein: CASRGVAGVTYNEQFF.

This clonotype was seen a few times. The rearrangement uses TRBV7-2 and TRBJ1-1; D is unresolved. V was shortened by 3 bases and J by 0 bases, with 11 bases between the two germline ends. The germline gives CDR1 SGHTA, CDR2 FQGNSA. This CDR3 region has 15 residues. In DNA, the CDR3 is TGTGCCAGCAGCTTTTTACCGAACATGAACACTGAAGCTTTCTTT. Amino acids: CASSFLPNMNTEAFF.

A remark on this clonotype: A much larger clonotype is one base distant, so this may be a read error. The chain combines TRBV11-2 with TRBJ2-3; D not resolved. The ends were cut back, 5 bases at V and 9 bases at J, with 15 bases in the middle. The CDR3 has 13 residues. Germline CDR1 reads SGHAT; CDR2 reads FQNNGV. The CDR3 reads CASSTGPVGTQYF. CDR3 nucleotide sequence: TGTGCCAGCAGCACCGGACCGGTCGGGACGCAGTATTTT.

This clonotype came up a few times. V gene TRBV28 combines with J gene TRBJ2-4, with D maybe TRBD2 (7 bases). V lost 4 bases, J lost 0 bases, and 13 bases lay in between. This CDR3 comprises 16 residues. Germline CDR1 is MDHEN and CDR2 is SYDVKM. The CDR3 bases are TGTGCCAGCAGTTATGAGGGGGGGGTAGCCAAAAACATTCAGTACTTC. It translates to CASSYEGGVAKNIQYF.

The table lists this clonotype with many counts. The chain uses TRBV20-1 and TRBJ2-5; 13 bases are shared with TRBD2. Trimming removed 5 bases from V and 5 bases from J; junction bases left unmatched: 8. CDR3 size: 15 residues. The germline CDR1 and CDR2 sequences are DFQATT and SNEGSKA (reference sequence). The CDR3 is CSAPGTSGTQETQYF. Here the CDR3 DNA reads TGCAGTGCTCCCGGGACTAGCGGGACCCAGGAGACCCAGTACTTC.

This clonotype has a count of ten or more. V gene TRBV20-1 combines with J gene TRBJ2-3, with D possibly TRBD1 on 5 matching bases. The CDR3 covers 12 residues. Germline CDR1 DFQATT, CDR2 SNEGSKA (reference sequence). The V and J ends lost 3 bases and 2 bases respectively, with 6 bases between them. The CDR3 nucleotides read TGCAGTGCTAGGGACACCACAGATACGCAGTATTTT. Translating gives CSARDTTDTQYF.

The chain combines TRBV7-8 with TRBJ2-3; D not certain. This CDR3 region has 13 residues. From germline, CDR1 is SGHVS and CDR2 FQNEAQ. Trimming removed 0 bases from V and 4 bases from J, with 5 bases in between. This chain's CDR3 is CASSLALADTQYF. CDR3 nucleotide sequence: TGTGCCAGCAGCTTAGCACTGGCAGATACGCAGTATTTT.

Concerning this clonotype itself: A much larger clone lies one base from this, so it may be a read error. The chain recombines TRBV12-3 or TRBV12-4 with TRBJ2-7, with D possibly being TRBD2 (5 bases). The CDR3 is 16 amino acids. CDR3 sequence: CASSYDYSGRAYEQHF. CDR3 coding DNA: TGTGCCAGCAGCTACGATTACTCTGGGCGGGCCTACGAGCAGCACTTC.

The V call is TRBV14, the J call TRBJ2-6, with D unresolved. The germline V and J ends were trimmed by 1 base and 2 bases, with 9 bases remaining between them. CDR3 size: 16 residues. The germline V gene encodes CDR1 SGHDN and CDR2 FVKESK. The CDR3 sequence: CASSQAKGTGANVLTF. The CDR3 coding sequence is TGTGCCAGCAGCCAAGCAAAGGGAACTGGGGCCAACGTCCTGACTTTC.

This chain joins TRBV4-2 and TRBJ1-5, with 7 bases aligning to TRBD1. The V gene end was trimmed by 0 bases and the J gene end by 5 bases; junction bases not matched to a gene: 10. Looked up from germline, CDR1 is LGHNA and CDR2 is YNFKEQ. This CDR3 has 17 residues. The CDR3 DNA sequence: TGTGCCAGCAGCCAAGAGGGGCCGAGGACAGGTTATCAGCCCCAGCATTTT. Amino acids: CASSQEGPRTGYQPQHF.

This clonotype showed up just a few times. The gene calls are TRBV9 and TRBJ2-3; D remains unclear. The CDR3 is made up of 15 amino acids. V lost 2 bases to trimming and J lost 3 bases, with 13 bases between them. Germline-derived CDR1 and CDR2 are SGDLS and YYNGEE. CDR3 DNA: TGTGCCAGCAGCGTCGATTGGCGGTCTACAGATACGCAGTATTTT. Residues: CASSVDWRSTDTQYF. Full variable domain (rest looked up from reference TRBV9 and TRBJ2-3): DSGVTQTPKHLITATGQRVTLRCSPRSGDLSVYWYQQSLDQGLQFLIQYYNGEERAKGNILERFSAQQFPDLHSELNLSSLELGDSALYFCASSVDWRSTDTQYFGPGTRLTVL.

The rearrangement links TRBV10-2 to TRBJ2-2; D unresolved. The germline V and J ends were trimmed by 3 bases and 6 bases, with 11 bases remaining between them. This CDR3 is built from 14 residues. Looked up from germline, CDR1 is WSHSY and CDR2 is SAAADI. CDR3 amino acids: CASSELGPAGELFF. The CDR3 nucleotides are TGCGCCAGCAGTGAATTAGGCCCCGCCGGGGAGCTGTTTTTT.

The chain employs TRBV19 and TRBJ1-4; weak D call: TRBD1 (6 bases). CDR3 length: 16 amino acids. Trimming removed 10 bases from V and 8 bases from J, with 26 bases in between. From germline, CDR1 is LNHDA and CDR2 SQIVND (reference sequence). CDR3 DNA sequence: TGTGCCACAACGCCTTGGCTGACAGGAGGGCGCGAAAAACTGTTTTTT. This sequence encodes CATTPWLTGGREKLFF.

In its sample, this clonotype was seen many times. The chain joins TRBV6-6 to TRBJ1-1; D uncertain. Germline assignment: CDR1 MNHNY and CDR2 SVGAGI (reference sequence). The ends were cut back, 0 bases at V and 0 bases at J, with 5 bases in the middle. This CDR3 is built from 14 residues. DNA for the CDR3: TGTGCCAGCAGTTACTCGAGGGTGAACACTGAAGCTTTCTTT. Protein sequence: CASSYSRVNTEAFF.